This T cell receptor (beta chain) was captured by sequencing in a study of early stage breast cancer tumors. Whole-study results and caveats: Comparing each tissue with blood distinguished tumor from normal in 14 of 16 patients.

Looked up from germline, CDR1 is MNHNY and CDR2 is SVGAGI (reference sequence). The CDR3 covers 14 residues. V lost 6 bases, J lost 6 bases, and 16 bases lay in between. This clone was seen only once. Its antigen is unknown. Sequencing was performed with immunoSEQ multiplex PCR; in TCRdb, only in-frame clones are kept and a portion is missing. The data contain approximately 48,000 clones, about nine tenths of them seen just once; the ten biggest clones take up around 4.7%. V and J are TRBV6-6 and TRBJ2-3, with D maybe TRBD1 (6 bases). Sequenced material: blood. This TCR came from a person aged 70 to 85 with breast cancer. The CDR3 sequence is CASSLLSQGDTQYF. DNA for the CDR3: TGTGCCAGCAGCCTCCTTTCTCAGGGGGATACGCAGTATTTT.